The 24 T cell receptor beta chains below were found in one sample sequenced in a study of blood T cell repertoires in COVID-19. The method was immunoSEQ multiplex PCR; TCRdb's version includes in-frame clones alone and lacks a portion of them. The table lists approximately 130,000 clones, about four fifths of them singletons. The sample consisted of peripheral blood. The receptors were gathered from an elderly man with acute or convalescent COVID-19.

The V gene is TRBV5-1, the J gene TRBJ1-2; 9 nucleotides match TRBD1. Trimming cost V 3 bases and J 2 bases; bases outside gene matches: 2. The CDR3 sequence is 14 residues long. Germline V lookup: CDR1 SGHRS, CDR2 YFSETQ. The CDR3 here is CASSSGTGNYGYTF. CDR3 bases: TGCGCCAGCAGCTCGGGGACAGGGAACTATGGCTACACCTTC.

V is TRBV9 and J is TRBJ2-5; 11 nucleotides agree with TRBD2. V lost 0 bases, J lost 2 bases, and 6 bases stayed unmatched. The germline CDR1 and CDR2 sequences are SGDLS and YYNGEE. This CDR3 spans 17 amino acids. The DNA of the CDR3 is TGTGCCAGCAGCGTAGGTCTAGCGGGGGGCGGGCAAGAGACCCAGTACTTC. Translation: CASSVGLAGGGQETQYF.

This chain joins TRBV5-1 and TRBJ2-1; 8 bases align to TRBD1. The length of the CDR3 is 15 residues. Germline values: CDR1 SGHRS, CDR2 YFSETQ. V trimming: 0 bases; J trimming: 7 bases; junction bases outside the gene matches: 6. CDR3 loop: CASSLDRTGSNEQFF. CDR3 DNA: TGCGCCAGCAGCTTGGACCGGACAGGGTCGAATGAGCAGTTCTTC.

V is TRBV23-1 and J is TRBJ2-7; TRBD1 might be the D (5 bases). TRBV23-1 is labeled an ORF, and its function is uncertain. Trimming took off 7 bases at V and 2 bases at J, with 18 bases between the two ends. There are 15 residues in the CDR3. The CDR3 DNA reads TGCGCCAGCAAAAAAAGGGGCAGGGTGACCTACGAGCAGTACTTC. It specifies CASKKRGRVTYEQYF.

J is TRBJ1-6 and V is TRBV7-8; D is unresolved. Germline V gene lookup returns CDR1 SGHVS and CDR2 FQNEAQ. CDR3 size: 19 residues. V was shortened by 5 bases and J by 3 bases, with 23 bases between the two germline ends. The CDR3 DNA follows: TGTGCCAGCAGCGCCGACGGGAGGCGTTCGGGAAACTATAATTCACCCCTCCACTTT. The encoded protein is CASSADGRRSGNYNSPLHF. Full variable domain (outside the CDR3, taken from reference TRBV7-8 and TRBJ1-6): GAGVSQSPRYKVAKRGQDVALRCDPISGHVSLFWYQQALGQGPEFLTYFQNEAQLDKSGLPSDRFFAERPEGSVSTLKIQRTQQEDSAVYLCASSADGRRSGNYNSPLHFGNGTRLTVT.

V is TRBV9 and J is TRBJ1-2, with a tentative D call TRBD1 (6 bases). This CDR3 is 16 amino acids long. Germline CDR1 reads SGDLS; CDR2 reads YYNGEE. Between the trimmed V and J ends, which lost 0 bases and 2 bases, there was a span of 14 bases. The CDR3 nucleotides read TGTGCCAGCAGCGTAGACCAGGGGCAGAGAAACTATGGCTACACCTTC. Translating gives CASSVDQGQRNYGYTF.

The J gene is TRBJ2-1, the V gene TRBV6-2 or TRBV6-3; TRBD2 agrees at 13 bases. J was trimmed by 7 bases and V by 5 bases; bases with no gene match: 17. The CDR3 has 19 amino acids. Germline V CDR1 and CDR2: MNHEY, SVGEGT. CDR3 nucleotide sequence: TGTGCCAGCAGTCCACCCGCCGCTACTAGCGGGGGGGCCCGGAATGAGCAGTTCTTC. This codes for CASSPPAATSGGARNEQFF.

The J gene is TRBJ1-2, the V gene TRBV3-1 (or the pseudogene TRBV3-2); TRBD1 might be the D (5 bases). V lost 5 bases and J lost 10, with 11 bases in between. The length of the CDR3 is 11 residues. The germline V gene encodes CDR1 LGHDT and CDR2 YNNKEL (reference sequence). The CDR3 DNA reads TGTGCCAGCAGCTCCCGACAGAACTACACCTTC. This sequence encodes CASSSRQNYTF.

This chain connects TRBV7-2 to TRBJ2-7; maybe TRBD1 (6 bases). Germline values: CDR1 SGHTA, CDR2 FQGNSA. This CDR3 region has 18 residues. V gave up 4 bases and J gave up 2 bases, with 24 bases separating them. The CDR3 sequence is CASSSRHTTGQLAYEQYF. The CDR3 region has the DNA TGTGCCAGCAGCTCGAGACACACAACAGGACAGCTCGCCTACGAGCAGTACTTC.

The chain has TRBV29-1 and TRBJ1-4, with 11 bases matching TRBD1. This CDR3 spans 13 amino acids. Germline CDR1 and CDR2: SQVTM and ANQGSEA. With 4 bases clipped from V and 7 bases from J, the junction kept 2 bases outside the gene matches. The CDR3 sequence is CSVAGTGGEKLFF. CDR3 nucleotides: TGCAGCGTTGCCGGGACAGGGGGTGAAAAACTGTTTTTT.

In regard to this clone: Other DNA sequences in the same sample also yield this CDR3. Here the CDR3 DNA reads TGTGCCAGCAGCCGTACAGGGTCTGGAAACACCATATATTTT. Translating it yields CASSRTGSGNTIYF. V is TRBV6-5 and J is TRBJ1-3; possible D gene TRBD1, 6 bases. V lost 6 bases, J lost 1 base, and 10 bases lay in between. The germline gives CDR1 MNHEY, CDR2 SVGAGI. The length of the CDR3 is 14 residues.

The chain carries TRBV19 and TRBJ1-6, with TRBD1 matching over 10 bases. Germline V gene lookup returns CDR1 LNHDA and CDR2 SQIVND (reference sequence). This CDR3 region has 15 residues. V gave up 0 bases and J gave up 9 bases; unmatched junction bases: 2. In DNA form, the CDR3 reads TGTGCCAGTAGTATAGACCGGGACAGGGGTTCACCCCTCCACTTT. Its translation is CASSIDRDRGSPLHF.

On this clone itself: The same CDR3 can be traced to other DNA sequences in this sample. This rearrangement joins TRBV2 to TRBJ2-1, with TRBD1 matching over 8 bases. The V segment lost 4 bases and the J segment 0 bases; nucleotides outside the gene matches: 2. Germline CDR1 reads SNHLY; CDR2 reads FYNNEI. CDR3 length: 15 amino acids. CDR3 sequence: CASSGGTGSYNEQFF. Written as DNA, the CDR3 is TGTGCCAGCAGTGGCGGGACAGGCTCCTACAATGAGCAGTTCTTC. The variable domain in full, completed from reference TRBV2 and TRBJ2-1, reads EPEVTQTPSHQVTQMGQEVILRCVPISNHLYFYWYRQILGQKVEFLVSFYNNEISEKSEIFDDQFSVERPDGSNFTLKIRSTKLEDSAMYFCASSGGTGSYNEQFFGPGTRLTVL.

About this clone itself: At one end, the junction sequence differs from germline, possibly due to a read error. The rearrangement joins TRBV7-9 to TRBJ1-5; D perhaps matches TRBD1 (5 bases). Germline V gene lookup returns CDR1 SEHNR and CDR2 FQNEAQ (reference sequence). This CDR3 region has 13 residues. The CDR3 sequence is CASSLVGGKPQHF. The CDR3, as DNA: TGTGCCAGCAGTTTAGTGGGGGGGAAGCCCCAGCATTTT.

This clone was recorded a few times. The chain carries TRBV6-1 and TRBJ2-3, with D uncertain. The germline V and J ends were trimmed by 2 bases and 9 bases, with 6 bases remaining between them. The CDR3 is 11 residues long. From germline, CDR1 is MNHNS and CDR2 SASEGT. For the CDR3, the DNA is TGTGCCAGCAGTGAACTAGTCACGCAGTATTTT. As protein: CASSELVTQYF.

The rearrangement uses TRBV6-5 and TRBJ2-1, with D perhaps matching TRBD1 (6 bases). V lost 5 bases and J 4 bases, leaving 15 bases between the germline ends. The CDR3 runs to 15 residues. Germline CDR1 and CDR2: MNHEY and SVGAGI. The DNA of the CDR3 is TGTGCCAGCAGTACCGAGACAGGATCATACAATGAGCAGTTCTTC. It translates to CASSTETGSYNEQFF.

This clone was seen just once. The rearrangement uses TRBV6-2 or TRBV6-3 and TRBJ2-3; D is ambiguous. V lost 4 bases to trimming and J lost 6 bases, with 11 bases between them. This CDR3 region has 13 residues. Germline CDR1 reads MNHEY; CDR2 reads SVGEGT. The CDR3 here is CASSSALPDTQYF. CDR3 in DNA: TGTGCCAGCAGTTCCGCCCTACCCGATACGCAGTATTTT.

The chain combines TRBV7-2 with TRBJ1-5; D is unclear. The CDR3 runs 13 residues. V lost 2 bases, J lost 7 bases, and 9 bases lay in between. Germline values: CDR1 SGHTA, CDR2 FQGNSA. CDR3 in DNA: TGTGCCAGCAGCTTAACGGAGATGCAGCCCCAGCATTTT. Its protein product is CASSLTEMQPQHF.

The V gene is TRBV5-1, the J gene TRBJ1-1, with D maybe TRBD1 (6 bases). CDR1 is SGHRS and CDR2 is YFSETQ in the germline V gene. The CDR3 is made up of 14 amino acids. V lost 0 bases, J lost 4 bases, and 10 bases lay in between. Here the CDR3 DNA reads TGCGCCAGCAGCTTGGTGGACAGTAGCACTGAAGCTTTCTTT. Its translation is CASSLVDSSTEAFF. Full variable domain (remainder filled in from reference TRBV5-1 and TRBJ1-1): KAGVTQTPRYLIKTRGQQVTLSCSPISGHRSVSWYQQTPGQGLQFLFEYFSETQRNKGNFPGRFSGRQFSNSRSEMNVSTLELGDSALYLCASSLVDSSTEAFFGQGTRLTVV.

The chain joins TRBV7-2 to TRBJ2-5; the match to TRBD2 covers 7 bases. This CDR3 region has 15 residues. Germline CDR1 is SGHTA and CDR2 is FQGNSA. The J segment lost 8 bases and the V segment lost 2 bases, leaving 11 bases of the junction unmatched. CDR3 DNA: TGTGCCAGCAGCTTAAGTTATGGGGGGGGAAAAACCCAGTACTTC. It encodes CASSLSYGGGKTQYF.

This clone occurred many times. This sequence joins TRBV2 and TRBJ2-7; D is possibly TRBD1 (5 bases). Trimming shortened V by 6 bases and J by 5 bases, and 17 bases separated the two germline ends. The germline CDR1 and CDR2 sequences are SNHLY and FYNNEI. The CDR3 consists of 14 residues. The CDR3 DNA reads as TGTGCCAGCAGAATCATATTGGGGCCTCACGAGCAGTACTTC. Its translation is CASRIILGPHEQYF.

The rearrangement joins TRBV3-1 (or the pseudogene TRBV3-2) to TRBJ1-3; TRBD1 matches 7 bases. This CDR3 is built from 13 residues. Germline V gene data show CDR1 as LGHDT and CDR2 as YNNKEL (reference sequence). V shed 4 bases and J 7 bases; nucleotides not matched to a gene: 4. CDR3 nucleotides: TGTGCCAGCAGCCTCGGGACAGCCAACACCATATATTTT. Translated, it gives CASSLGTANTIYF.

The chain is built from TRBV7-9 and TRBJ1-5; unclear D gene. Per germline, CDR1 SEHNR and CDR2 FQNEAQ (reference sequence). Trimming took off 2 bases at V and 5 bases at J, with 7 bases between the two ends. CDR3 size: 13 residues. In DNA form, the CDR3 reads TGTGCCAGCAGCTTATTTCCGGATCAGCCCCAGCATTTT. This encodes CASSLFPDQPQHF.

This chain uses TRBV27 with TRBJ2-4; D possibly corresponds to TRBD1 (6 bases). This CDR3 is 14 amino acids long. The germline CDR1 and CDR2 sequences are MNHEY and SMNVEV (reference sequence). V lost 5 bases and J 3 bases, leaving 11 bases between the germline ends. The CDR3 spells CASSTEDSKNIQYF. The CDR3 DNA is TGTGCCAGCAGTACAGAGGACAGCAAAAACATTCAGTACTTC.